This TCR beta chain was found in a study of beta chain features in type 1 diabetes. All of the isolated RNA was reverse transcribed, so expressed TCRB transcripts were sequenced. Repertoires were generated with immunoSEQ multiplex PCR, while TCRdb's copy carries only in-frame clones and drops some. The sample consists of about 150,000 clones, 8.1% of them appearing once. The germline V gene encodes CDR1 SGHRS and CDR2 YFSETQ. The CDR3 consists of 15 residues. The ends were cut back, 1 base at V and 2 bases at J, with 9 bases in the middle. Whole-study findings and limits: TCRB repertoires of naive, central memory and Treg cells appeared more similar among patients than among healthy donors.

Turning to this clone: Antigen: not known.

It was one heparinised blood draw, averaging about 120 mL, that each donor gave. The specimen was central memory CD4+ T cells from blood. The chain uses TRBV5-1 and TRBJ2-2; D remains ambiguous. This clonotype originated in a man aged 18-30 years in good health. This chain's CDR3 is CASSLSATNTGELFF. DNA for the CDR3: TGCGCCAGCAGCTTGTCCGCTACTAACACCGGGGAGCTGTTTTTT. The entire variable domain, with the rest obtained from reference TRBV5-1 and TRBJ2-2, is as follows: KAGVTQTPRYLIKTRGQQVTLSCSPISGHRSVSWYQQTPGQGLQFLFEYFSETQRNKGNFPGRFSGRQFSNSRSEMNVSTLELGDSALYLCASSLSATNTGELFFGEGSRLTVL.